The 5 T cell receptor beta chains given below trace back to one sample, sequenced in a study of shared clonotypes between healthy human individuals. Libraries were prepared by immunoSEQ multiplex PCR; TCRdb keeps only in-frame clonotypes and omits some of them. The sample has about 2 million clones, less than 95% seen once. Positive CCR7 selection of CD45RO-negative cells yielded the naive CD8 cells, and terminally differentiated effector memory CD45RA+ cells were excluded. Material: naive CD8+ T cells sorted from blood. These receptors were taken from a man aged 18 to 30 in good health.

The V gene is TRBV7-9, the J gene TRBJ2-1; possibly TRBD2 for D (6 bases). The CDR3 loop spans 18 amino acids. The V end was cut by 5 bases, the J end by 8 bases, with 28 bases between. CDR1 SEHNR and CDR2 FQNEAQ come from the germline V gene (reference sequence). CDR3 residues: CASSPPTIAGRWFDEQFF. CDR3 nucleotide sequence: TGTGCCAGCAGCCCCCCGACCATCGCGGGAAGGTGGTTCGATGAGCAGTTCTTC.

This sequence joins TRBV29-1 and TRBJ2-1; D is possibly TRBD1 or TRBD2 (5 bases each). CDR3 size: 15 residues. The germline V and J ends were trimmed by 3 bases and 2 bases, with 14 bases remaining between them. The germline gives CDR1 SQVTM, CDR2 ANQGSEA. The CDR3 sequence is CSVEGPQQAYNEQFF. In DNA form, the CDR3 reads TGCAGCGTTGAGGGACCCCAGCAAGCCTACAATGAGCAGTTCTTC.

The chain carries TRBV19 and TRBJ1-1, with D tentatively TRBD1 (5 bases). Germline loops: CDR1 LNHDA, CDR2 SQIVND (reference sequence). The CDR3 extends over 13 amino acids. Trimming shortened V by 3 bases and J by 6 bases, and 11 bases separated the two germline ends. Here the CDR3 DNA reads TGTGCCAGTAGTATGACGGGGGTTTCTGAAGCTTTCTTT. Protein: CASSMTGVSEAFF.

Details on this clone: The same CDR3 arises from other DNA sequences in this sample as well. The rearrangement links TRBV29-1 to TRBJ2-7, with D possibly being TRBD1 (5 bases). Trimming took 3 bases from V and 1 from J, leaving 10 bases between them. The CDR3 contains 13 residues. Germline CDR1 and CDR2: SQVTM and ANQGSEA. CDR3 DNA sequence: TGCAGCGTTGACACAGGTTCTTCCTACGAGCAGTACTTC. Translation: CSVDTGSSYEQYF.

This chain links TRBV5-6 with TRBJ2-7, with D perhaps assigned TRBD1 or TRBD2 (5 bases each). The germline V gene encodes CDR1 SGHDT and CDR2 YYEEEE. V lost 4 bases and J lost 1, with 15 bases in between. This CDR3 has 15 residues. The CDR3 DNA reads TGTGCCAGCAGCCTGGCTTCGGGACCGTCCTACGAGCAGTACTTC. Its translation: CASSLASGPSYEQYF.